Listed below are T cell receptor beta chains from one sample, sequenced in a study of brain T cells in children with intractable seizures. The table came from immunoSEQ multiplex PCR; TCRdb's copy has only in-frame clones and leaves some out. Counted here are hundreds of thousands of clones, 85% to 95% occurring once; the ten biggest clones make up 4.5% to 7%. The specimen was peripheral blood, collected approximately 5 months after surgery. All receptors derive from a boy younger than two with tuberous sclerosis and intractable seizures. The CDR3 runs from the conserved cysteine through the conserved F or W. D genes are given only for firm matches. Size tells how often a clone was seen (once, few, many) or the class of an expanded clone, and some rows leave it out.

J: TRBJ2-2
V: TRBV5-1
size: .
D: .
DNA: TGCGCCAGCAGCCCTAAACATACCGGGGAGCTGTTTTTT
CDR3: CASSPKHTGELFF

J: TRBJ2-7
V: TRBV5-1
size: many
D: .
DNA: TGCGCCAGCAGGGCCCGGGTCCTCGACTCCTACGAGCAGTACTTC
CDR3: CASRARVLDSYEQYF

J: TRBJ1-1
V: TRBV4-1
size: .
D: .
DNA: TGCGCCAGCAGCCTCCCCGCGAACACTGAAGCTTTCTTT
CDR3: CASSLPANTEAFF

J: TRBJ2-5
V: TRBV19
size: once
D: .
DNA: TGTGCCAGTAGTACCAGGCGGTGGGAGACCCAGTACTTC
CDR3: CASSTRRWETQYF

J: TRBJ2-7
V: TRBV6-5
size: .
D: TRBD1
DNA: TGTGCCAGCAATACTCGGGACAGAGGAACCGAGCAGTACTTC
CDR3: CASNTRDRGTEQYF

J: TRBJ1-2
V: TRBV18
size: .
D: .
DNA: TGTGCCAGCTCAAGAGGGTCGGATAACTATGGCTACACCTTC
CDR3: CASSRGSDNYGYTF

J: TRBJ2-1
V: TRBV9
size: .
D: TRBD1
DNA: TGTGCCAGCAGCGTGGGGACAGGAGAGTTAAATGAGCAGTTCTTC
CDR3: CASSVGTGELNEQFF

J: TRBJ2-5
V: TRBV29-1
size: .
D: TRBD2
DNA: TGCAGCGTACTCGGACTAGCAGGGGAGACCCAGTACTTC
CDR3: CSVLGLAGETQYF

J: TRBJ2-5
V: TRBV11-3
size: .
D: .
DNA: TGTGCCAGCAGGTACGGCCAAGAGACCCAGTACTTC
CDR3: CASRYGQETQYF

J: TRBJ2-1
V: TRBV2
size: once
D: TRBD2
DNA: TGTGCCAGCAGTGATAGGACTTGGGCTAGCGGAATCTACAATGAGCAGTTCTTC
CDR3: CASSDRTWASGIYNEQFF

J: TRBJ1-4
V: TRBV9
size: .
D: .
DNA: TGTGCCAGCAGCATCCAGGGCCAAACTAATGAAAAACTGTTTTTT
CDR3: CASSIQGQTNEKLFF

J: TRBJ1-2
V: TRBV5-4
size: few
D: .
DNA: TGTGCCAGCAGCTCCATCGGCCGGGGAGAGTATGGCTACACCTTC
CDR3: CASSSIGRGEYGYTF

J: TRBJ1-5
V: TRBV27
size: .
D: TRBD1
DNA: TGTGCCAGCAGTTTATCGTTGGCAGGGGGGCAGCCCCAGCATTTT
CDR3: CASSLSLAGGQPQHF

J: TRBJ1-2
V: TRBV7-8
size: .
D: TRBD1
DNA: TGTGCCAGCAGCTCCCACTCGACAGGGCTGGACTATGGCTACACCTTC
CDR3: CASSSHSTGLDYGYTF

J: TRBJ1-2
V: TRBV4-1
size: .
D: .
DNA: TGCGCCAGCAGCCAACGCGGCCTGGGGGACCGCTCCCCTGATGGCTACACCTTC
CDR3: CASSQRGLGDRSPDGYTF

J: TRBJ2-1
V: TRBV5-1
size: .
D: .
DNA: TGCGCCAGCAGCTCAACGAGGGACCCCTCATACAATGAGCAGTTCTTC
CDR3: CASSSTRDPSYNEQFF

J: TRBJ1-2
V: TRBV5-8
size: .
D: .
DNA: TGTGCCAGCAGCTCCTCCGGGACGCCTGCTATGGGCTACACCTTC
CDR3: CASSSSGTPAMGYTF

J: TRBJ2-6
V: TRBV5-4
size: .
D: .
DNA: TGTGCCAGCAGCTTTTGGAACTCTGGGGCCAACGTCCTGACTTTC
CDR3: CASSFWNSGANVLTF

J: TRBJ2-7
V: TRBV27
size: .
D: TRBD2
DNA: TGTGCCAGCAGTTTAGGACTAGCGTCCTACGAGCAGTACTTC
CDR3: CASSLGLASYEQYF

J: TRBJ2-5
V: TRBV3-1/TRBV3-2
size: .
D: .
DNA: TGTGCCAGCAGCCAAGAACTAGCCCCGACCCAGTACTTC
CDR3: CASSQELAPTQYF

J: TRBJ1-3
V: TRBV7-2
size: once
D: .
DNA: TGTGCCAGCAGCTTAGGGTGGGGGGAAGTCAGAAACACCATATATTTT
CDR3: CASSLGWGEVRNTIYF

J: TRBJ1-1
V: TRBV14
size: .
D: .
DNA: TGTGCCAGCAGCCAGATCACAGGACTCATGAACACTGAAGCTTTCTTT
CDR3: CASSQITGLMNTEAFF